Each of the 26 T cell receptor beta chains below was sequenced from the same sample in a study of T cells in Graves' hyperthyroidism and ophthalmopathy (dated by TCRdb to the late 2010s). Library generation was performed with multiplex PCR. The instrument was an Illumina HiSeq 2000. The TCR beta CDR3 regions were amplified from RNA transcripts. A first-round RT-PCR of the TCR CDR3 used the HTBI primer set with the Qiagen OneStep RT-PCR kit. TCRdb ran its own pipeline on the public reads, namely fastp trimming at Q25 and MiXCR clone calling, and kept in-frame beta chains. Rows with a matching CDR3 protein are joined into one entry that keeps the most common DNA and genes. For this sample there are 600,000 to 700,000 distinct CDR3 sequences; under 15% appear just once. The ten largest clones add up to around 4.1% of the sample. Sequenced sample: blood. These receptors were obtained from a woman between 40 and 50 years old with Graves' ophthalmopathy.

V usage is TRBV28 and J usage is TRBJ2-2; 9 nucleotides match TRBD1. The CDR3 extends over 13 amino acids. The germline gives CDR1 MDHEN, CDR2 SYDVKM. V gave up 9 bases and J gave up 8 bases; unmatched junction bases: 7. As DNA, the CDR3 is TGTGCCAGTGCGGGACAGGGAGTAGGGGAGCTGTTTTTT. Residues: CASAGQGVGELFF.

This clonotype was observed a few times. The V gene is TRBV2, the J gene TRBJ2-7; TRBD2 matches at 9 bases. The CDR3 loop spans 14 amino acids. Per the germline V gene, CDR1 is SNHLY and CDR2 is FYNNEI. The trim removed 5 bases at V and 10 bases at J, leaving 12 bases unmatched. CDR3 coding DNA: TGTGCCAGCAGTTCCGGGCTAGCGGGGAAGCCCCAGTACTTC. The encoded protein is CASSSGLAGKPQYF. Drawing the rest from reference TRBV2 and TRBJ2-7, the complete variable domain is EPEVTQTPSHQVTQMGQEVILRCVPISNHLYFYWYRQILGQKVEFLVSFYNNEISEKSEIFDDQFSVERPDGSNFTLKIRSTKLEDSAMYFCASSSGLAGKPQYFGPGTRLTVT.

This clonotype occurred many times. J is TRBJ2-3 and V is TRBV30; a possible D gene is TRBD2 (6 bases). This CDR3 contains 14 residues. The ends were cut back, 3 bases at V and 1 base at J, with 11 bases in the middle. The germline CDR1 and CDR2 sequences are GTSNPN and SVGIG (reference sequence). The CDR3 DNA sequence: TGTGCCTGGAGGGTCGGGGGTGGCACAGATACGCAGTATTTT. This sequence encodes CAWRVGGGTDTQYF.

This clonotype occurred many times. Written as DNA, the CDR3 is TGTGCCAGCAGCCCCCCCCGAGGGGTCACTGAAGCTTTCTTT. It is translated as CASSPPRGVTEAFF. The rearrangement uses TRBV12-3 or TRBV12-4 and TRBJ1-1; D is possibly TRBD1 (5 bases). CDR3 length: 14 amino acids. V was cut by 6 bases and J by 4 bases, with 15 bases left in between.

This chain uses TRBV19 with TRBJ1-5; tentatively, D is TRBD1 (6 bases). V shed 8 bases and J shed 6 bases, with 14 bases lying between them. Germline V gene data show CDR1 as LNHDA and CDR2 as SQIVND (reference sequence). This CDR3 comprises 13 residues. The CDR3 loop is CASLGGQGQPQHF. The CDR3, as DNA: TGTGCCAGTCTAGGGGGTCAGGGTCAGCCCCAGCATTTT.

This clonotype has at least ten counts. This rearrangement joins TRBV20-1 to TRBJ1-2; no clear D. The CDR3 covers 13 residues. CDR1 DFQATT and CDR2 SNEGSKA come from the germline V gene (reference sequence). V gave up 1 base and J gave up 0 bases, with 6 bases separating them. CDR3 sequence: CSARVAANYGYTF. The CDR3, as DNA: TGCAGTGCTAGAGTTGCTGCTAACTATGGCTACACCTTC.

In its sample, this clonotype was seen many times. V and J are TRBV12-3 or TRBV12-4 and TRBJ2-5, with D perhaps given as TRBD1 or TRBD2 (5 bases each). The germline V and J ends were trimmed by 3 bases and 5 bases, with 10 bases remaining between them. The CDR3 sequence is 13 residues long. The CDR3 bases are TGTGCCAGCAGTTTCTCGGGGCACGAGACCCAGTACTTC. Encoded protein: CASSFSGHETQYF.

This clonotype came up many times. The chain combines TRBV2 with TRBJ2-7; possibly TRBD2 for D (5 bases). Trimming cost V 4 bases and J 0 bases, with 13 bases left between them. This CDR3 has 15 amino acids. Germline V CDR1 and CDR2: SNHLY, FYNNEI. CDR3 loop: CASSGVFDYSYEQYF. The CDR3 bases are TGTGCCAGCAGTGGAGTGTTCGACTACTCCTACGAGCAGTACTTC.

This clonotype was observed once. The chain links TRBV15 to TRBJ2-5; a weak D match, TRBD2 (5 bases). Looked up from germline, CDR1 is LNHNV and CDR2 is YYDKDF (reference sequence). V was cut by 3 bases and J by 2 bases, with 10 bases left in between. The CDR3 loop spans 14 amino acids. CDR3 DNA sequence: TGTGCCACCAGCAGTCGTCAGCGGCAAGAGACCCAGTACTTC. It translates to CATSSRQRQETQYF.

This clonotype was seen only a few times. The rearrangement uses TRBV15 and TRBJ2-2, with D perhaps matching TRBD1 or TRBD2 (6 bases each). V shed 5 bases and J shed 7 bases, with 14 bases lying between them. The CDR3 is 14 amino acids. CDR1 is LNHNV and CDR2 is YYDKDF in the germline V gene (reference sequence). CDR3 sequence: CATSPGAHGGELFF. The CDR3, as DNA: TGTGCCACCAGCCCGGGGGCGCATGGCGGGGAGCTGTTTTTT. Based on the CDR3 plus reference TRBV15 and TRBJ2-2, the full variable domain is DAMVIQNPRYQVTQFGKPVTLSCSQTLNHNVMYWYQQKSSQAPKLLFHYYDKDFNNEADTPDNFQSRRPNTSFCFLDIRSPGLGDTAMYLCATSPGAHGGELFFGEGSRLTVL.

This clonotype was seen at least ten times. The V call is TRBV12-5, the J call TRBJ1-2; the D is unclear. There are 14 residues in the CDR3. The V end was cut by 6 bases, the J end by 0 bases, with 11 bases between. The germline V gene encodes CDR1 LGHNT and CDR2 FRNRAP. CDR3 sequence reads: CASGPESTNYGYTF. The CDR3 region has the DNA TGTGCTAGTGGCCCCGAGTCCACTAACTATGGCTACACCTTC. The full variable domain, its missing parts supplied by reference TRBV12-5 and TRBJ1-2, is DARVTQTPRHKVTEMGQEVTMRCQPILGHNTVFWYRQTMMQGLELLAYFRNRAPLDDSGMPKDRFSAEMPDATLATLKIQPSEPRDSAVYFCASGPESTNYGYTFGSGTRLTVV.

This clonotype was counted many times. The V and J genes are TRBV30 and TRBJ1-3; D is undetermined. Germline CDR1 and CDR2: GTSNPN and SVGIG (reference sequence). Trimming cost V 2 bases and J 6 bases, with 11 bases left between them. The CDR3 is 13 residues long. The CDR3 bases are TGTGCCTGGAGTCTGGGGTCAGAAAACACCATATATTTT. It codes for CAWSLGSENTIYF.

This clonotype turned up a few times. The V gene is TRBV4-1, the J gene TRBJ2-2, with TRBD2 identical over 8 bases. With V trimmed by 7 bases and J by 3 bases, 10 bases remained unmatched. The germline gives CDR1 MGHRA, CDR2 YSYEKL. The CDR3 extends over 16 amino acids. The CDR3 reads CASTLKGLGHTGELFF. The DNA of the CDR3 is TGCGCCAGCACCCTTAAGGGACTAGGGCACACCGGGGAGCTGTTTTTT.

This clonotype was observed many times. The chain is built from TRBV19 and TRBJ2-2; D might be TRBD1 or TRBD2, each matching 6 bases. The CDR3 length is 15 residues. Germline CDR1 is LNHDA and CDR2 is SQIVND (reference sequence). V gave up 5 bases and J gave up 5 bases, with 15 bases separating them. CDR3 sequence: CASSGGPDGTGELFF. The CDR3, as DNA: TGTGCCAGTAGTGGGGGGCCCGATGGGACCGGGGAGCTGTTTTTT.

This clonotype was observed a handful of times. The V gene is TRBV12-3 or TRBV12-4, the J gene TRBJ1-5; 11 bases match TRBD1. CDR3 length equals 15 residues. Losses at the gene ends were 6 bases for V and 2 bases for J; bases not matched to a gene: 3. CDR3 residues: CASSRDRGGNQPQHF. Written as DNA, the CDR3 is TGTGCCAGCAGCAGGGACAGGGGGGGCAATCAGCCCCAGCATTTT.

This clonotype was seen ten or more times. The V gene is TRBV29-1, the J gene TRBJ2-7, with 10 bases aligning to TRBD2. CDR1 and CDR2 (germline): SQVTM, ANQGSEA. V shed 5 bases, J shed 2 bases, and the junction held 6 bases outside the gene matches. The CDR3 has 14 amino acids. The CDR3 reads CSVSLAGGPYEQYF. For the CDR3, the DNA is TGCAGCGTTTCTTTAGCGGGAGGCCCCTACGAGCAGTACTTC.

This clonotype was observed a few times. The chain joins TRBV6-2 or TRBV6-3 to TRBJ2-7; D is perhaps TRBD2 (5 bases). The V end lost 2 bases, the J end lost 2 bases, and 10 bases lay between the germline ends. The CDR3 consists of 14 residues. Per the germline V gene, CDR1 is MNHEY and CDR2 is SVGEGT. The CDR3 nucleotides are TGTGCCAGCAGTTACGGGTGGGAGCCCTACGAGCAGTACTTC. Its translation is CASSYGWEPYEQYF.

This clonotype was detected ten times or more. The chain uses TRBV28 and TRBJ2-2; no firm D call. The CDR3 runs 16 residues. V was pared by 3 bases and J by 2 bases, with 13 bases between. The germline CDR1 and CDR2 sequences are MDHEN and SYDVKM. CDR3 region: CASSFFLQDNTGELFF. CDR3 DNA sequence: TGTGCCAGCAGTTTCTTCCTTCAGGACAACACCGGGGAGCTGTTTTTT.

This clonotype was picked up many times. J is TRBJ1-1 and V is TRBV29-1; D is undetermined. The CDR3 extends over 14 amino acids. Between the trimmed V and J ends, which lost 3 bases and 5 bases, there was a span of 16 bases. Germline CDR1 is SQVTM and CDR2 is ANQGSEA. The CDR3 loop is CSVDIASPETEAFF. CDR3 coding DNA: TGCAGCGTTGATATCGCCTCCCCGGAGACTGAAGCTTTCTTT.

The chain is built from TRBV28 and TRBJ2-3, with 7 bases identical to TRBD2. Trimming took 3 bases from V and 2 from J; bases not matched to a gene: 5. Germline CDR1 is MDHEN and CDR2 is SYDVKM. The CDR3 loop spans 15 amino acids. CDR3 coding DNA: TGTGCCAGCAGTTTTGGGGGGGGAATCACAGATACGCAGTATTTT. This sequence encodes CASSFGGGITDTQYF.

The V gene is TRBV18, the J gene TRBJ2-7; no clear D gene. Deletions cut 5 bases from V and 2 bases from J, with 13 bases between. CDR3 length: 14 amino acids. The germline gives CDR1 KGHSH, CDR2 LQKENI. This CDR3 is CASSERNGPYEQYF. In nucleotides, the CDR3 is TGTGCCAGCTCAGAAAGGAACGGACCCTACGAGCAGTACTTC.

The table lists this clonotype with many counts. V usage is TRBV6-1 and J usage is TRBJ1-2, with D perhaps TRBD1 (5 bases). Germline V CDR1 and CDR2: MNHNS, SASEGT. The V and J ends lost 6 bases and 3 bases respectively, with 8 bases between them. The CDR3 extends over 12 amino acids. The CDR3 loop reads CASRPGYYGYTF. The CDR3 DNA follows: TGTGCCAGCAGACCAGGGTACTATGGCTACACCTTC.

This clonotype was observed many times. This chain connects TRBV19 to TRBJ1-1; TRBD1 might be the D (6 bases). The germline V gene encodes CDR1 LNHDA and CDR2 SQIVND (reference sequence). Trimming stripped 1 base from V and 5 bases from J, with 11 bases between. This CDR3 comprises 14 residues. In nucleotides, the CDR3 is TGTGCCAGTAGTATAGTCAGGGGTGGAACTGAAGCTTTCTTT. It specifies CASSIVRGGTEAFF. The full variable domain, its missing parts supplied by reference TRBV19 and TRBJ1-1, is DGGITQSPKYLFRKEGQNVTLSCEQNLNHDAMYWYRQDPGQGLRLIYYSQIVNDFQKGDIAEGYSVSREKKESFPLTVTSAQKNPTAFYLCASSIVRGGTEAFFGQGTRLTVV.

This clonotype was detected only a few times. V usage is TRBV6-5 and J usage is TRBJ2-3; perhaps TRBD2 as D (6 bases). CDR1 is MNHEY and CDR2 is SVGAGI in the germline V gene. This CDR3 has 15 amino acids. V gave up 3 bases and J gave up 0 bases, with 10 bases separating them. CDR3 amino acids: CASSYNGGSTDTQYF. The DNA for the CDR3 is TGTGCCAGCAGTTATAACGGGGGAAGCACAGATACGCAGTATTTT.

This clonotype has a count of ten or more. The V and J genes are TRBV11-3 and TRBJ1-1; the D is unclear. Looked up from germline, CDR1 is SGHNT and CDR2 is YENEEA. CDR3 length: 14 residues. Trimming took off 5 bases at V and 4 bases at J, with 14 bases between the two ends. This chain's CDR3 is CASSQNDGSTEAFF. DNA for the CDR3: TGTGCCAGCAGCCAGAACGATGGGAGCACTGAAGCTTTCTTT.

The chain couples TRBV3-1 to TRBJ2-7; 10 bases are shared with TRBD2. There are 14 residues in the CDR3. Germline-derived CDR1 and CDR2 are LGHDT and YNNKEL (reference sequence). The J segment lost 7 bases and the V segment lost 1 base, leaving 4 bases of the junction unmatched. In DNA form, the CDR3 reads TGTGCCAGCAGCCAAGGGACTAGCGGCTGGGAGCAGTACTTC. Translated, it gives CASSQGTSGWEQYF.